The present TCR beta chain was sequenced within a study of early T cells in non-severe SARS-CoV-2 infection. Attachment of unique molecular identifiers to individual cDNA molecules was performed. TCRdb recomputed calls from the 5' RACE reads with MiXCR, one row per CDR3 protein. Of some 89,000 distinct CDR3 sequences listed, about 11% are singletons. This CDR3 has 17 amino acids. V shed 0 bases and J shed 4 bases, with 17 bases lying between them. CDR1 is SGHTS and CDR2 is YDEGEE in the germline V gene. The gene calls are TRBV5-8 and TRBJ1-5; D is undetermined. The sample consisted of whole blood, taken at baseline. This TCR derives from an adult who was a healthcare worker with PCR-confirmed SARS-CoV-2 infection or an uninfected control (not recorded which). CDR3 in DNA: TGTGCCAGCAGCTTGGATTTTGGTAGATCTCTAAATCAGCCCCAGCATTTT. This encodes CASSLDFGRSLNQPQHF.